The 17 T cell receptor beta chains in this list originate from one sample, sequenced in a study of beta chain features in type 1 diabetes (dated by TCRdb to between 2018 and 2020). What the authors observed across the whole study: A moderate but significant shortening of TCRB CDR3 length was observed in type 1 diabetes patients in all four CD4+ subsets.

These receptors have no identified antigens. Receptor libraries were prepared by the immunoSEQ multiplex PCR assay. The entire amount of isolated RNA was reverse transcribed using the High Capacity cDNA Reverse Transcription Kit, so the sequenced TCRB transcripts were expressed ones. What TCRdb holds here is the immuneACCESS table cut down to in-frame rearrangements. Part of the clones is not present; checked against another copy, under half of the missing clones reflect an unresolved V gene, and the others are unexplained. Recorded for this sample are some 350,000 clones; approximately 15% of them occurred a single time. The top ten clonotypes cover about 0.016% of the sample. Sequenced input: naive CD4+ T cells from blood. The label giving this sample's cell subset or site can be read as: true naive CD4+ T cells. These receptors were taken from a woman between 18 and 29 years old with type 1 diabetes.

This clone was seen more than once but under ten times. The rearrangement uses TRBV15 and TRBJ2-1; TRBD1 aligns across 10 bases. Per germline, CDR1 LNHNV and CDR2 YYDKDF (reference sequence). CDR3 size: 16 residues. The V and J ends lost 0 bases and 7 bases, in that order; junction bases with no gene match: 6. CDR3 in DNA: TGTGCCACCAGCAGAGAACCGGGACAGGGGAGAAATGAGCAGTTCTTC. This codes for CATSREPGQGRNEQFF.

The CDR3 region is CASSPGQQNEKLFF. The CDR3 DNA is TGTGCCAGCAGCCCGGGACAGCAGAATGAAAAACTGTTTTTT. The chain is built from TRBV5-4 and TRBJ1-4; 7 nucleotides line up with TRBD1. In germline, CDR1 is SGHNT, CDR2 YYREEE (reference sequence). Trimming took 4 bases from V and 5 from J; bases not matched to a gene: 5. The CDR3 has 14 amino acids.

The chain has TRBV27 and TRBJ1-5; TRBD1 matches at 7 bases. The CDR3 extends over 15 amino acids. The ends lost 5 bases at V and 4 bases at J; junction bases unmatched: 8. Germline CDR1 reads MNHEY; CDR2 reads SMNVEV (reference sequence). CDR3 sequence: CASSPGTVGNQPQHF. In nucleotides, the CDR3 is TGTGCCAGCAGTCCCGGGACAGTCGGTAATCAGCCCCAGCATTTT.

This clone has just a few counts. The CDR3 DNA is TGTGCCATCAGTGAGTCGAGACTAGCGGGAGACGAGCAGTACGTC. This gives the protein CAISESRLAGDEQYV. The chain uses TRBV10-3 and TRBJ2-7; 12 nucleotides line up with TRBD2. V shed 0 bases, J shed 5 bases, and the junction held 2 bases outside the gene matches. Germline assignment: CDR1 ENHRY and CDR2 SYGVKD. This CDR3 contains 15 residues.

J is TRBJ1-1 and V is TRBV10-3, with D unresolved. Looked up from germline, CDR1 is ENHRY and CDR2 is SYGVKD. CDR3 length: 14 residues. V lost 9 bases, J lost 4 bases, and 18 bases lay in between. The CDR3 nucleotides read TGTGCCATTCTGGAGGGAATTCGGTCCACTGAAGCTTTCTTT. This sequence encodes CAILEGIRSTEAFF.

To note about this clone: Other nucleotide sequences in the sample specify the same CDR3. The chain couples TRBV18 to TRBJ2-3; D ambiguous. Trimming took off 3 bases at V and 3 bases at J, with 4 bases between the two ends. CDR3 length: 12 residues. The germline V gene encodes CDR1 KGHSH and CDR2 LQKENI. CDR3 in amino acids: CASSPRTDTQYF. DNA of the CDR3: TGTGCCAGCTCACCCCGGACAGATACGCAGTATTTT.

The chain is built from TRBV11-2 and TRBJ2-5, with 9 bases aligning to TRBD2. Germline V gene data show CDR1 as SGHAT and CDR2 as FQNNGV. The CDR3 runs 16 residues. After removal of 1 base from V and 5 bases from J, the junction contained 8 bases not matched to a gene. Written as DNA, the CDR3 is TGTGCCAGCAGCTTAGGGCCGGGACTAGCTATCGAGACCCAGTACTTC. It is translated as CASSLGPGLAIETQYF.

This clone was counted a few times. The V gene is TRBV4-1, the J gene TRBJ2-1; TRBD2 aligns across 10 bases. V dropped 0 bases and J dropped 12; count of bases not matched to a gene: 5. CDR1 and CDR2 (germline): MGHRA, YSYEKL. The CDR3 consists of 14 residues. In nucleotides, the CDR3 is TGCGCCAGCAGCCAAGAGGAGCGGGAGGGTGGGCAGTTCTTC. Protein sequence: CASSQEEREGGQFF.

In this sample, this clone turned up a few times. This chain uses TRBV28 with TRBJ2-7; 7 nucleotides match TRBD1. Per the germline V gene, CDR1 is MDHEN and CDR2 is SYDVKM. V lost 4 bases, J lost 3 bases, and 6 bases stayed unmatched. The CDR3 is 14 amino acids. For the CDR3, the DNA is TGTGCCAGCAGTTCCCCGGACAGGTTCTACGAGCAGTACTTC. The encoded protein is CASSSPDRFYEQYF.

This clone was counted only a few times. V usage is TRBV5-4 and J usage is TRBJ2-1; TRBD2 agrees at 7 bases. The germline gives CDR1 SGHNT, CDR2 YYREEE (reference sequence). Trimming cost V 0 bases and J 3 bases; bases outside gene matches: 6. The CDR3 has 16 amino acids. CDR3 region: CASSLEVGRGYNEQFF. The CDR3 nucleotides are TGTGCCAGCAGCTTGGAAGTTGGGAGGGGCTACAATGAGCAGTTCTTC. Full variable domain (remainder filled in from reference TRBV5-4 and TRBJ2-1): ETGVTQSPTHLIKTRGQQVTLRCSSQSGHNTVSWYQQALGQGPQFIFQYYREEENGRGNFPPRFSGLQFPNYSSELNVNALELDDSALYLCASSLEVGRGYNEQFFGPGTRLTVL.

This chain's CDR3 is CASSFQLASTDTQYF. As DNA, the CDR3 is TGTGCCAGCAGCTTCCAGCTAGCAAGCACAGATACGCAGTATTTT. This chain links TRBV7-9 with TRBJ2-3; D is perhaps TRBD2 (5 bases). Germline-derived CDR1 and CDR2 are SEHNR and FQNEAQ (reference sequence). The CDR3 extends over 15 amino acids. V gave up 3 bases and J gave up 0 bases, with 10 bases separating them.

This clone was seen only a few times. J is TRBJ2-5 and V is TRBV7-2; D is uncertain. Germline V gene data show CDR1 as SGHTA and CDR2 as FQGNSA. This CDR3 has 13 amino acids. Trimming stripped 2 bases from V and 5 bases from J, with 9 bases between. DNA of the CDR3: TGTGCCAGCAGCTTACGACTGCTGGAGACCCAGTACTTC. Amino acids: CASSLRLLETQYF.

The table lists this clone with a few counts. CDR3 sequence: CASSVGGGRSSYEQYV. Written as DNA, the CDR3 is TGTGCCAGCAGCGTAGGGGGGGGGCGGAGCTCCTACGAGCAGTACGTC. V gene TRBV9 combines with J gene TRBJ2-7, with TRBD2 as a possible D gene (7 bases). With 0 bases removed from V and 0 bases from J, the gap between germline ends came to 13 bases. This CDR3 is 16 amino acids long. Looked up from germline, CDR1 is SGDLS and CDR2 is YYNGEE.

The rearrangement joins TRBV9 to TRBJ1-1; D ambiguous. This CDR3 has 14 residues. Germline CDR1 and CDR2: SGDLS and YYNGEE. The germline V and J ends were trimmed by 2 bases and 0 bases, with 8 bases remaining between them. CDR3 nucleotide sequence: TGTGCCAGCAGCGTGGAGGCTTTGAACACTGAAGCTTTCTTT. Protein product: CASSVEALNTEAFF.

The rearrangement joins TRBV7-2 to TRBJ2-3; the match to TRBD2 covers 14 bases. Germline CDR1 SGHTA, CDR2 FQGNSA. With 5 bases clipped from V and 6 bases from J, the junction kept 7 bases outside the gene matches. The CDR3 totals 16 residues. CDR3 in amino acids: CASSPLGLAGVDTQYF. The CDR3 nucleotides read TGTGCCAGCAGCCCGCTGGGACTAGCGGGAGTGGATACGCAGTATTTT.

This clone was detected only a few times. J is TRBJ1-2 and V is TRBV4-3; 7 nucleotides line up with TRBD1. Germline V gene lookup returns CDR1 LGHNA and CDR2 YSLEER. CDR3 size: 16 residues. Germline trimming cut 1 base from V and 3 bases from J; bases unmatched to any gene: 8. CDR3 sequence reads: CASSQGGGSPDYGYTF. DNA of the CDR3: TGCGCCAGCAGCCAAGGAGGGGGCTCCCCCGACTATGGCTACACCTTC.

This clone was picked up a small number of times. V is TRBV9 and J is TRBJ2-7; the match to TRBD1 covers 7 bases. This CDR3 is built from 18 residues. J gave up 5 bases and V 0 bases, and 17 bases lay outside the gene matches. Per germline, CDR1 SGDLS and CDR2 YYNGEE. The CDR3, as DNA: TGTGCCAGCAGCGTAGGTAATGGGACAAAGGGGGCGAGGAACGAGCAGTACTTC. Translated: CASSVGNGTKGARNEQYF.